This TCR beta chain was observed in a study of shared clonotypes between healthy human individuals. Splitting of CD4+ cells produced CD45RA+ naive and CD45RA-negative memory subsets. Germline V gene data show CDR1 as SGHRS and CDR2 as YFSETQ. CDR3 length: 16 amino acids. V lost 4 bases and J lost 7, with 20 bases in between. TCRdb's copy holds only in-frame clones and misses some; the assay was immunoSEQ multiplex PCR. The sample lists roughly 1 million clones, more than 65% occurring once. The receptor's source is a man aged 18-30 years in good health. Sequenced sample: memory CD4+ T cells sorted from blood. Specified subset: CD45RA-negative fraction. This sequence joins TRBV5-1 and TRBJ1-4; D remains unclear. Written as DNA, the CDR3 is TGCGCCAGCAGCGTTACGGGATCCAGCTCGGGTGAAAAACTGTTTTTT. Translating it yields CASSVTGSSSGEKLFF.